These 5 T cell receptor beta chains came from one sample sequenced in a study of shared clonotypes between healthy human individuals. TCRdb keeps only in-frame clones here, not all; method: immunoSEQ multiplex PCR. This table has 600,000 to 750,000 clones, roughly 87% appearing once. Sample: memory CD8+ T cells from PBMCs. Described subset: CD45RO+ cells pooled with CCR7-negative TemRA cells. The origin of the receptors is a man in his late teens or twenties in good health. Some clones in this sample may be carry-over from other donors' samples.

The chain employs TRBV28 and TRBJ2-3; 7 bases match TRBD2. This CDR3 spans 18 amino acids. Germline V gene lookup returns CDR1 MDHEN and CDR2 SYDVKM. The trim removed 2 bases at V and 1 base at J, leaving 12 bases unmatched. CDR3 nucleotide sequence: TGTGCCAGCAGTTTAGGTTCCCTGCCTAGCGGCCGCACAGATACGCAGTATTTT. Translation: CASSLGSLPSGRTDTQYF.

The chain has TRBV10-3 and TRBJ2-1; D unresolved. V lost 3 bases and J 6 bases, leaving 3 bases between the germline ends. The CDR3 consists of 11 residues. Looked up from germline, CDR1 is ENHRY and CDR2 is SYGVKD. DNA for the CDR3: TGTGCCATCAGTGATCCCAATGAGCAGTTCTTC. Protein sequence: CAISDPNEQFF.

The sample holds one count of this clone. The chain carries TRBV19 and TRBJ2-1; no firm D call. V was clipped by 7 bases and J by 4 bases, with 11 bases between them. This CDR3 has 13 residues. Germline V gene data show CDR1 as LNHDA and CDR2 as SQIVND (reference sequence). CDR3 amino acids: CASTRTDYNEQFF. The CDR3 nucleotides are TGTGCCAGTACCCGGACGGATTACAATGAGCAGTTCTTC. The full variable domain, its missing parts supplied by reference TRBV19 and TRBJ2-1, is DGGITQSPKYLFRKEGQNVTLSCEQNLNHDAMYWYRQDPGQGLRLIYYSQIVNDFQKGDIAEGYSVSREKKESFPLTVTSAQKNPTAFYLCASTRTDYNEQFFGPGTRLTVL.

This clone was seen only once. The chain links TRBV27 to TRBJ2-2; 8 nucleotides line up with TRBD2. The CDR3 sequence is 15 residues long. Germline V lookup: CDR1 MNHEY, CDR2 SMNVEV (reference sequence). V gave up 1 base and J gave up 3 bases; unmatched junction bases: 1. CDR3 residues: CASSLFGRDTGELFF. The CDR3 coding sequence is TGTGCCAGCAGTTTATTCGGGAGGGACACCGGGGAGCTGTTTTTT.

The chain uses TRBV4-1 and TRBJ1-5, with 7 positions matching TRBD1. CDR3 size: 14 residues. In germline, CDR1 is MGHRA, CDR2 YSYEKL. Trimming took 4 bases from V and 4 from J; bases not matched to a gene: 4. The CDR3 DNA follows: TGCGCCAGCAGCCCCGACAGGGTGAATCAGCCCCAGCATTTT. Amino acid sequence: CASSPDRVNQPQHF.